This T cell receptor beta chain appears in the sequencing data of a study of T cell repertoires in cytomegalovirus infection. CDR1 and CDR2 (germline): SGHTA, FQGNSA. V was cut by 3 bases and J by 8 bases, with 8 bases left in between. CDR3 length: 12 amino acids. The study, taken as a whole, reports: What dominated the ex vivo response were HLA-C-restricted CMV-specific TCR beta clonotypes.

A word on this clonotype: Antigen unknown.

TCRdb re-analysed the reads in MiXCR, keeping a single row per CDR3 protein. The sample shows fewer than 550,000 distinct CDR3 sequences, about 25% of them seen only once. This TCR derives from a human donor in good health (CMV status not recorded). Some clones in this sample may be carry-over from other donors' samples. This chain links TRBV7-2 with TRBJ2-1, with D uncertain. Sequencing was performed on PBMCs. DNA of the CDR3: TGTGCCAGCAGCTTGGGCTTGGATGAGCAGTTCTTC. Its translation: CASSLGLDEQFF.